This T cell receptor (beta chain) came from a study of vaccination effects on CD4 cells after COVID-19. Turning to this clone: Its antigen remains unidentified.

Expansion of antigen-specific CD4+ T cells with viral peptide pools was carried out by the ViraFEST assay before sequencing. Culturing for more than 9 days preceded CD4+ T cell isolation. Having tested negative for nucleocapsid antibodies, the vaccine recipients showed no prior SARS-CoV-2 infection. Every well housed 1.5 million to 2 million PBMC, which grew in culture alongside 10 IU/ml IL-2 and 10 ug/ml peptides. A half-volume exchange with IL-2 medium occurred on days 3 and 7. Sequencing was performed with immunoSEQ multiplex PCR; in TCRdb, only in-frame clones are kept and a portion is missing. The sample has 78,000 or so clones; about 78% are singletons. Trimming pared 0 bases from V and 8 bases from J, leaving 11 bases between. Germline V gene lookup returns CDR1 SGHRS and CDR2 YFSETQ. This CDR3 is 13 amino acids long.

Sample: CD4+ T cells from PBMCs cultured with SARS-CoV-2 spike peptides, taken before COVID-19 vaccination. The sequence came from a human donor who received a COVID-19 vaccine. The V call is TRBV5-1, the J call TRBJ1-2; unclear D gene. The CDR3 region has the DNA TGCGCCAGCAGCTTGGGATATAGCGGCGGCTACACCTTC. The encoded protein is CASSLGYSGGYTF.